The clone carrying this TCR beta chain was recorded many times. The sample originates from a study of T-cell memory formation after mild COVID-19. From the 5' RACE reads, TCRdb called clonotypes with MiXCR, one entry per CDR3 protein. Here the sample spans about 50,000 distinct CDR3 sequences, roughly a tenth being singletons. J was trimmed by 8 bases and V by 0 bases; bases with no gene match: 7. In germline, CDR1 is DFQATT, CDR2 SNEGSKA (reference sequence). This CDR3 has 15 residues. What was sequenced was PBMCs or a T cell subset sorted from them (not recorded which). The clonotype originates from an adult woman who had mild COVID-19 (a few samples of this study predate the infection). Cell type and time point are not known. This chain connects TRBV20-1 to TRBJ2-1; 10 positions agree with TRBD2. The CDR3 coding sequence is TGCAGTGCTAGAGATCGGGCTAGCGGGAGCGATGAGCAGTTCTTC. Protein: CSARDRASGSDEQFF.